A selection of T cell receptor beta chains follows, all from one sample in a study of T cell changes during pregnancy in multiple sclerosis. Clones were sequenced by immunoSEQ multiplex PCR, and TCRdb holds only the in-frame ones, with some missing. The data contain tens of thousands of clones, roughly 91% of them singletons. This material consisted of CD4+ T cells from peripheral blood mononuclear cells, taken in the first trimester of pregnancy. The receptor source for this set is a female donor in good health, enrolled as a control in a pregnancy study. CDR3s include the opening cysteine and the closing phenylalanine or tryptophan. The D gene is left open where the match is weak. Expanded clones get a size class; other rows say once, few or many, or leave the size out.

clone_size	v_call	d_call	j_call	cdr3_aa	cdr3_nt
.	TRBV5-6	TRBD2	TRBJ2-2	CASSMRGGGTGELFF	TGTGCCAGCAGCATGCGGGGGGGCGGCACCGGGGAGCTGTTTTTT
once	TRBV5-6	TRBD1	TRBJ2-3	CASSWQGDGTQYF	TGTGCCAGCAGCTGGCAGGGGGACGGTACGCAGTATTTT
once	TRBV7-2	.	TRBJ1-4	CASSLAGVPGEKLFF	TGTGCCAGCAGCTTAGCAGGGGTCCCGGGTGAAAAACTGTTTTTT
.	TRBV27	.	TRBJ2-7	CASMAGGGSLTYEQYF	TGTGCCAGCATGGCCGGAGGGGGCTCCCTAACCTACGAGCAGTACTTC
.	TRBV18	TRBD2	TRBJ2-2	CASSPLGLAATGELFF	TGTGCCAGCTCACCACTGGGACTAGCGGCCACCGGGGAGCTGTTTTTT
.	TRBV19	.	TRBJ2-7	CATSSGSHYEQYF	TGTGCCACCTCAAGCGGGTCACACTACGAGCAGTACTTC
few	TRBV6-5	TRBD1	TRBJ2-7	CASSRNRDRVYEQYF	TGTGCCAGCAGTCGGAATCGGGACAGAGTCTACGAGCAGTACTTC
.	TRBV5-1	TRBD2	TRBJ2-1	CASSTTSGGNNEQFF	TGCGCCAGCAGCACGACTAGCGGGGGAAACAATGAGCAGTTCTTC
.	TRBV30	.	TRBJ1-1	CAWSPPGGNTEAFF	TGTGCCTGGAGTCCCCCGGGGGGAAACACTGAAGCTTTCTTT
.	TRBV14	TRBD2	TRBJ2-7	CASSPRLAGTYEQYF	TGTGCCAGCAGCCCCAGACTAGCGGGGACCTACGAGCAGTACTTC
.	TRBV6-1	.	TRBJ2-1	CASRGLGVRNEQFF	TGTGCCAGCAGGGGGCTTGGGGTGAGGAATGAGCAGTTCTTC
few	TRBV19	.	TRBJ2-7	CASSIERGREQYF	TGTGCCAGTAGTATAGAACGGGGGAGGGAGCAGTACTTC
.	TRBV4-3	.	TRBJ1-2	CASSLQGRNYGYTF	TGCGCCAGCAGCCTTCAGGGCAGGAACTATGGCTACACCTTC
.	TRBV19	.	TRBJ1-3	CASSEFGNTIYF	TGTGCCAGTAGTGAGTTCGGAAACACCATATATTTT
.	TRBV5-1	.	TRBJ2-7	CASSLGRLLGANEQYF	TGCGCCAGCAGCTTGGGGCGGCTTTTAGGGGCCAACGAGCAGTACTTC
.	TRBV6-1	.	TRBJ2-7	CASSAERGDEQYF	TGTGCCAGCAGTGCAGAAAGGGGTGACGAGCAGTACTTC
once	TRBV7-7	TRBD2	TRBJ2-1	CASSLLAGNEQFF	TGTGCTAGCAGCTTACTAGCGGGGAATGAGCAGTTCTTC
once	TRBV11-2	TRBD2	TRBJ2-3	CASSPAGAGGPDTQYF	TGTGCCAGCAGCCCCGCTGGGGCGGGGGGACCCGATACGCAGTATTTT
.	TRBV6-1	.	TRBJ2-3	CASSERVGTDTQYF	TGTGCCAGCAGTGAACGGGTTGGCACAGATACGCAGTATTTT
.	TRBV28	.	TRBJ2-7	CASSFQYEQYF	TGTGCCAGCAGTTTCCAGTACGAGCAGTACTTC
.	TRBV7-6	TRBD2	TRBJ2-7	CASSGLAGGAYEQYF	TGTGCCAGCAGCGGACTAGCGGGGGGAGCCTACGAGCAGTACTTC
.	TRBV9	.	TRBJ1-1	CASSAPLAGHLNTEAFF	TGTGCCAGCAGCGCCCCGCTAGCGGGACACCTTAACACTGAAGCTTTCTTT
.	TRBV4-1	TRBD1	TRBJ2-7	CASSQPGQGQTDEQYF	TGCGCCAGCAGCCAACCTGGACAGGGACAGACGGACGAGCAGTACTTC
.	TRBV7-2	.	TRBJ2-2	CASSLNGGTGELFF	TGTGCCAGCAGCTTAAACGGGGGCACCGGGGAGCTGTTTTTT
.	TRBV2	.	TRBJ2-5	CASSELGRGVQETQYF	TGTGCCAGCAGTGAACTTGGGCGGGGTGTACAAGAGACCCAGTACTTC
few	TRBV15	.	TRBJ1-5	CATSRDPGGNQPQHF	TGTGCCACCAGCAGAGATCCCGGTGGCAATCAGCCCCAGCATTTT
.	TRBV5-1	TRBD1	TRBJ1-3	CASSPTGGGGNTIYF	TGCGCCAGCAGCCCTACAGGGGGAGGTGGAAACACCATATATTTT